This paragraph reports one T cell receptor (beta chain). Measured with immunoSEQ multiplex PCR; TCRdb has only the in-frame clones, and not every one. Counted here are tens of thousands of clones, about nine tenths occurring once; the ten biggest clones make up 0.55% to 0.6%. The data stem from a study of T cell changes during pregnancy in multiple sclerosis. The CDR3 is made up of 10 amino acids. V dropped 5 bases and J dropped 4 bases, with 3 bases sitting between them. The germline V gene encodes CDR1 DFQATT and CDR2 SNEGSKA (reference sequence). This TCR was recovered from a female donor with multiple sclerosis, enrolled in a pregnancy study. Source: CD4+ T cells from peripheral blood mononuclear cells, taken in the first trimester of pregnancy. The chain has TRBV20-1 and TRBJ2-1; D is uncertain. CDR3 residues: CSALYNEQFF. CDR3 bases: TGCAGTGCTCTGTACAATGAGCAGTTCTTC.